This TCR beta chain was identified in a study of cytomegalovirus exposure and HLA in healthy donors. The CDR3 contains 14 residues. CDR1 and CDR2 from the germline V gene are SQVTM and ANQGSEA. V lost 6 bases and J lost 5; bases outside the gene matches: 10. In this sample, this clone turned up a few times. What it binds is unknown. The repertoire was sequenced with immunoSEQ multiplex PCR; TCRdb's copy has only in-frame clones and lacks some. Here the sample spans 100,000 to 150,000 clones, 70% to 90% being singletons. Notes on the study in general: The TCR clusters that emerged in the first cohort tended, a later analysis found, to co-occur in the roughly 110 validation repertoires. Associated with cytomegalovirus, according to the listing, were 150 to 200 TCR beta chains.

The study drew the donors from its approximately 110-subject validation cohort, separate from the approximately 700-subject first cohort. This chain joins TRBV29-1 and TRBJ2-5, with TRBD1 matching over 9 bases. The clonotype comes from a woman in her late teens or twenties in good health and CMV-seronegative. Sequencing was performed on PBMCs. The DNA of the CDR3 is TGCAGCGTAACCGGGACAGGGCGGACGGAGACCCAGTACTTC. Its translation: CSVTGTGRTETQYF.